This TCR beta chain was profiled in a study of blood T cell repertoires in COVID-19. There are 14 residues in the CDR3. Germline trimming cut 7 bases from V and 5 bases from J; bases unmatched to any gene: 11. Germline-derived CDR1 and CDR2 are MNHGY and SVAAGI. Profiling relied on immunoSEQ multiplex PCR, and the TCRdb table lists in-frame clones only, not all of them. The repertoire holds about 150,000 clones, with roughly 83% as singletons. A few counts support this clone. The Seattle patients, enrolled during active infection, were followed longitudinally. V gene TRBV6-9 combines with J gene TRBJ2-7, with 7 bases matching TRBD1. This receptor was identified in a woman aged 60-75 years with COVID-19, enrolled during active disease. Sequenced input: peripheral blood. The CDR3 DNA follows: TGTGCCAGCAACCCCACGAGGGGGCGCGACGAGCAGTACTTC. It yields the protein CASNPTRGRDEQYF.